This T cell receptor (beta chain) was captured by sequencing in a study of response to subunit inactivated influenza vaccine (dated by TCRdb to the late 2010s). A note on the overall study: The study used deep quantitative T cell receptor repertoire profiling to track responses to a trivalent subunit inactivated influenza vaccine.

Library preparation was by RT-PCR. Sequencing instrument: Illumina HiSeq 2500. TCRdb's own reprocessing of the public reads used fastp at Q25 and MiXCR and kept productive beta chains. Rows are unified per CDR3 protein, each entry keeping the most common DNA and genes. Counted in this sample were about 780,000 distinct CDR3 sequences; about a fifth of them appeared once. Approximately 11% of the sample comes from the top ten. General findings and caveats noted by the study authors: It was suggested by the authors that each seasonal influenza vaccination may recruit only a limited number of new T cells.

V ends up 5 bases short and J 7 bases short, with an unmatched junction base count of 8. CDR1 MNHEY and CDR2 SVGEGT are derived from the germline V gene. The CDR3 starts with the cysteine, ends with the phenylalanine, and has 15 residues. The retained sequence is limited to the CDR3, 45 bases, with the frame set at the first base. This clonotype was picked up a small number of times. There is no known antigen for this receptor. Base qualities are missing; no much larger clone stands one base away. This sequence was found in a man aged 45-65 years who received an inactivated influenza vaccine. Donor details come from another sample of the same person, matched by shared clones. The chain uses TRBV6-2 or TRBV6-3 and TRBJ2-7; TRBD2 aligns with 13 central bases. The source material was PBMCs from blood, sampled about 5 days after vaccination. The CDR3 sequence is CASSPRLAGGREQYF. The nucleotides read TGTGCCAGCAGTCCAAGACTAGCGGGAGGCAGAGAGCAGTACTTC.